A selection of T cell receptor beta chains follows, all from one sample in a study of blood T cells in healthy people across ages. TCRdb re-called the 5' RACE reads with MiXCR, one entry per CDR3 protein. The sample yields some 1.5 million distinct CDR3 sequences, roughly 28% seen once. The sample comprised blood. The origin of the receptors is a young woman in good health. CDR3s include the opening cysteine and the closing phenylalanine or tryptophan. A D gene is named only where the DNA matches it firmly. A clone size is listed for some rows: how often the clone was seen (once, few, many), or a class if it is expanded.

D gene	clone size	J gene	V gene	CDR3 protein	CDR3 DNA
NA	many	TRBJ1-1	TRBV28	CASTPGGLLNTEAFF	TGTGCCAGCACGCCCGGGGGGCTATTGAACACTGAAGCTTTCTTT
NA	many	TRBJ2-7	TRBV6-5	CASKGGPYEQYF	TGTGCCAGCAAGGGGGGACCCTACGAGCAGTACTTC
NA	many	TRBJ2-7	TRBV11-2	CASTPQETRDYEQYF	TGTGCCAGCACCCCCCAGGAGACTCGAGACTACGAGCAGTACTTC
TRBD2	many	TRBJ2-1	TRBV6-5	CASSSLAGGTYNEQFF	TGTGCCAGCAGTTCCCTAGCGGGGGGGACCTACAATGAGCAGTTCTTC
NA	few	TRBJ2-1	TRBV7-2	CASSLDLAGEQFF	TGTGCCAGCAGCTTAGATCTAGCTGGAGAGCAGTTCTTC
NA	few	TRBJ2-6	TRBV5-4	CASSLGADSGANVLTF	TGTGCCAGCAGCTTGGGGGCGGACTCTGGGGCCAACGTCCTGACTTTC
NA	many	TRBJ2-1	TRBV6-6	CASSYVGAYNEQFF	TGTGCCAGCAGTTACGTCGGGGCCTACAATGAGCAGTTCTTC
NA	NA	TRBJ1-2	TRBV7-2	CASSLRGRRSGYTF	TGTGCCAGCAGCTTACGGGGCAGGAGGAGTGGCTACACCTTC
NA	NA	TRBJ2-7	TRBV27	CASSLRRPYEQYF	TGTGCCAGCAGTCTACGAAGACCCTACGAGCAGTACTTC
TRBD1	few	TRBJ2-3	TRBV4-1	CASSQRGTGENTDTQYF	TGCGCCAGCAGCCAAAGAGGGACAGGGGAGAACACAGATACGCAGTATTTT
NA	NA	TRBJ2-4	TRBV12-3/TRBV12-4	CASSLERIIQYF	TGTGCCAGCAGTTTAGAACGGATCATTCAGTACTTC
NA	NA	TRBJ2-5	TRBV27	CASSLSGGAYERYF	TGTGCCAGCAGTTTATCTGGGGGGGCCTACGAGCGGTACTTC
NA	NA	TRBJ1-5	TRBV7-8	CASSFNTNQPQHF	TGTGCTAGCAGCTTTAATACAAATCAGCCCCAGCATTTT
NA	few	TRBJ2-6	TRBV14	CASSQWNSGANVLTF	TGTGCCAGCAGCCAATGGAACTCTGGGGCCAACGTCCTGACTTTC
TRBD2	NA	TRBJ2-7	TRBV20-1	CSARGGVSGRTYNEQYF	TGCAGTGCTAGAGGGGGGGTTAGCGGGAGGACCTACAATGAGCAGTACTTC
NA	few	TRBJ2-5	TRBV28	CASSYMGVETQYF	TGTGCCAGCAGTTATATGGGGGTGGAGACCCAGTACTTC
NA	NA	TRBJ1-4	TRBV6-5	CASSPRFRKLFF	TGTGCCAGCAGCCCCCGTTTTAGGAAACTGTTTTTT
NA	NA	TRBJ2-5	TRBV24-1	CATSEVGVETQYF	TGTGCCACCAGTGAAGTTGGAGTTGAGACCCAGTACTTC
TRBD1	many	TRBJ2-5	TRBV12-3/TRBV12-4	CASAYGQGGRETQYF	TGTGCCAGTGCCTACGGACAGGGTGGGCGGGAGACCCAGTACTTC
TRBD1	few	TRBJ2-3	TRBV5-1	CASYPGGGPDTQYF	TGCGCCAGCTACCCAGGGGGCGGCCCAGATACGCAGTATTTT
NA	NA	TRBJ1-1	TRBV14	CASSTIRKWGEAFF	TGTGCCAGCAGTACTATACGGAAGTGGGGTGAAGCTTTCTTT
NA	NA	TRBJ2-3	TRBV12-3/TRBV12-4	CASSRGGGVTDTEYF	TGTGCCAGCAGTAGGGGGGGCGGGGTGACAGATACGGAGTATTTT
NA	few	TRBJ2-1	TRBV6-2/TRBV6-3	CASSYDLIYNEQFF	TGTGCCAGCAGTTACGACCTGATCTACAATGAGCAGTTCTTC
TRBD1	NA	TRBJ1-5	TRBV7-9	CASSSDRGLGPQHF	TGTGCCAGCAGCTCGGACAGGGGGCTAGGGCCCCAGCATTTT
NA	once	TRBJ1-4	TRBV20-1	CSAREGGSGEKLFF	TGCAGTGCTAGAGAAGGGGGTTCGGGTGAAAAACTGTTTTTT
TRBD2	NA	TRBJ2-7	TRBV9	CASSPSGTSVYEQYF	TGTGCCAGCAGCCCGAGCGGGACTAGCGTGTACGAGCAGTACTTC
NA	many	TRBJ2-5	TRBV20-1	CSARDWAGGNQETQYF	TGCAGTGCTAGAGATTGGGCAGGGGGGAACCAAGAGACCCAGTACTTC
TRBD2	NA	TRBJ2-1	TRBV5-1	CASSPGLAGVAYNEQFF	TGCGCCAGCAGCCCGGGACTAGCGGGAGTAGCCTACAATGAGCAGTTCTTC
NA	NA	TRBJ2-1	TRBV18	CASSPPSGFLGNEQFF	TGTGCCAGCTCACCACCGTCAGGCTTCTTAGGGAATGAGCAGTTCTTC
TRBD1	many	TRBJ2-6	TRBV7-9	CASSLQWDRVAGANVLTF	TGTGCCAGCAGCTTACAATGGGACAGGGTGGCTGGGGCCAACGTCCTGACTTTC
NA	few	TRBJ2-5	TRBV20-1	CSARELRETQYF	TGCAGTGCTAGGGAGTTACGAGAGACCCAGTACTTC
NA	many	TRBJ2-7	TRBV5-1	CASISGAHEQYF	TGCGCCAGCATTAGCGGAGCACACGAGCAGTACTTC
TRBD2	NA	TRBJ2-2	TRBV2	CASRGLAGVGELFF	TGTGCCAGCCGGGGACTAGCGGGAGTTGGGGAGCTGTTTTTT
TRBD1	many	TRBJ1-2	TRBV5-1	CASSWTGGGYTF	TGCGCCAGCAGCTGGACAGGGGGCGGCTACACCTTC
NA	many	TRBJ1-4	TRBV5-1	CASRGGSNEKLFF	TGCGCCAGCAGGGGGGGGTCTAATGAAAAACTGTTTTTT
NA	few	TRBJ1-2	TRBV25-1	CASSYREDGYTF	TGTGCCAGCAGTTACAGGGAGGATGGCTACACCTTC
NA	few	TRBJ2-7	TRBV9	CASSVEAGYSYEQYF	TGTGCCAGCAGCGTAGAGGCGGGGTACTCCTACGAGCAGTACTTC
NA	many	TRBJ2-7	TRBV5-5	CASSLDSRAASYEQYF	TGTGCCAGCAGCTTGGATAGCAGGGCGGCCTCCTACGAGCAGTACTTC
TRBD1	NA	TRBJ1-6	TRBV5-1	CASRTGSNSPLHF	TGCGCCAGCAGGACAGGGAGCAATTCACCCCTCCACTTT
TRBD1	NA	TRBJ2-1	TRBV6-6	CASSYSRQGETQFF	TGTGCCAGCAGTTACTCGAGACAGGGAGAGACCCAGTTCTTC
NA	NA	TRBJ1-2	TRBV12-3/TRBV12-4	CAWRVPNYGYTF	TGTGCCTGGAGGGTTCCGAACTATGGCTACACCTTC
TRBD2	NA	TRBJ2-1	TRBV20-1	CSARSGLAGGLGDNEQFF	TGCAGTGCTAGAAGTGGACTAGCGGGAGGCCTCGGGGACAATGAGCAGTTCTTC
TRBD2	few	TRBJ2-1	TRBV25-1	CASSDPSGTKYEQFF	TGTGCCAGCAGTGATCCGTCTGGGACTAAATATGAGCAGTTCTTC
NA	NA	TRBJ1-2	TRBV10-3	CAISPQTENYGYTF	TGTGCCATCAGTCCACAGACAGAAAACTATGGCTACACCTTC
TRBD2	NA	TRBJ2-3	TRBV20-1	CSAPSQGLAGSTDTQYF	TGCAGTGCCCCCTCCCAGGGACTAGCGGGCTCCACAGATACGCAGTATTTT
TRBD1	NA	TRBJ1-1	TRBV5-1	CASSSGQGALGTEAFF	TGCGCCAGCAGCTCTGGACAGGGGGCGCTGGGAACTGAAGCTTTCTTT
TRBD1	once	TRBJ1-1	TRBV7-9	CASSLETGGGTEAFF	TGTGCCAGCAGCTTAGAGACAGGGGGCGGCACTGAAGCTTTCTTT
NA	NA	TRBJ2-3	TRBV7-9	CANSSRSWTDTQYF	TGTGCCAACAGCTCAAGGAGTTGGACAGATACGCAGTATTTT
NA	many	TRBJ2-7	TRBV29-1	CSLTVTSSYEQYF	TGCAGCCTTACAGTTACTAGCTCCTACGAGCAGTACTTC
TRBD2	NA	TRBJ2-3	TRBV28	CASSSTGASGGPSASTDTQYF	TGTGCCAGCAGTTCCACGGGAGCTAGCGGGGGGCCATCCGCTAGCACAGATACGCAGTATTTT